A single sample gave rise to the 2 T cell receptor beta chains below, sequenced in a study of blood T cell repertoires in COVID-19 (dated by TCRdb to between 2020 and 2021). The protocol used for the library was the immunoSEQ multiplex PCR assay. Held by TCRdb, this immuneACCESS table contains in-frame sequences only and omits some clones. Under half of the omission traces to an unresolved V gene where checked; the cause of the rest is unknown. The sample profile shows about 500,000 clones; about 88% of them were found once. The leading ten clones occupy around 0.92% of the sample. The sample taken for sequencing was peripheral blood. The receptor set was obtained from a man aged 18 to 35 with COVID-19, enrolled during active disease.

This clone occurred once. The genes are TRBV9 and TRBJ2-1; the match to TRBD2 covers 15 bases. This CDR3 is 16 amino acids long. Germline CDR1 and CDR2: SGDLS and YYNGEE. V shed 3 bases and J 6 bases; nucleotides not matched to a gene: 4. The CDR3 coding sequence is TGTGCCAGCAGCGAGGGGACTAGCGGGGGGCTCAATGAGCAGTTCTTC. This sequence encodes CASSEGTSGGLNEQFF.

This chain links TRBV19 with TRBJ1-3, with 8 positions matching TRBD1. This CDR3 spans 17 amino acids. The V and J ends lost 2 bases and 2 bases, in that order; junction bases with no gene match: 8. CDR1 and CDR2 from the germline V gene are LNHDA and SQIVND (reference sequence). The CDR3 nucleotides are TGTGCCAGTAGTATACAGGGGGCAAGATTCACTGGAAACACCATATATTTT. This gives the protein CASSIQGARFTGNTIYF.